This T cell receptor beta chain was recorded in a study of identical twins. In its sample, this clonotype was seen many times. The target antigen is unknown. The study's findings and limits: The study drew conclusions from cross-sectional statistical analysis, not from following the same donors.

Trimming left V 5 bases short and J 4 bases short, with 17 bases between. CDR3 length equals 15 residues. Germline CDR1 and CDR2: LNHDA and SQIVND (reference sequence). TCRdb reprocessed the 5' RACE reads with MiXCR, giving one entry per CDR3 protein. The sample has approximately 590,000 distinct CDR3 sequences; more than 9% are singletons. The same data also contributed to another study, on yellow fever vaccine responses in identical twins.

The J gene is TRBJ1-1, the V gene TRBV19; D possibly corresponds to TRBD1 (6 bases). This TCR derives from a woman aged 18 to 35 in good health. Sequencing input: PBMCs. CDR3 nucleotides: TGTGCCAGTAGTGTAGTGGGACACCGGGGCACTGAAGCTTTCTTT. Residues: CASSVVGHRGTEAFF.